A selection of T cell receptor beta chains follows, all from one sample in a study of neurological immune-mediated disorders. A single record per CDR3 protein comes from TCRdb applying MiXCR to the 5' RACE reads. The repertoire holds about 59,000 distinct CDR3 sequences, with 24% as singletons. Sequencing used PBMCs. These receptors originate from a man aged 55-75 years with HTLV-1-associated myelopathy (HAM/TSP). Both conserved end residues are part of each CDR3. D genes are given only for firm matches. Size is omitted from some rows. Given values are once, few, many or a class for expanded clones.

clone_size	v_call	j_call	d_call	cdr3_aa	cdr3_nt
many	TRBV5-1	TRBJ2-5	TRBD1	CASRIGQAQETQYF	TGCGCCAGCAGAATCGGACAGGCCCAAGAGACCCAGTACTTC
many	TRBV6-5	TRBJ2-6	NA	CASSRNGIGAGANVLTF	TGTGCCAGCAGCAGGAACGGCATTGGAGCTGGGGCCAACGTCCTGACTTTC
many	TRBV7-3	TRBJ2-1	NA	CASSFGGHNEQFF	TGTGCCAGCAGCTTCGGGGGCCACAATGAGCAGTTCTTC
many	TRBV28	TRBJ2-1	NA	CASSSLLAPYNEQFF	TGTGCCAGCAGTTCCCTCCTAGCCCCCTACAATGAGCAGTTCTTC
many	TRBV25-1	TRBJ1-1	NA	CASSAGGTEAFF	TGTGCCAGCAGTGCGGGCGGCACTGAAGCTTTCTTT
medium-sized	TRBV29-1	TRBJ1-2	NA	CSVDLRTGYGYTF	TGCAGCGTTGATCTGCGGACGGGCTATGGCTACACCTTC
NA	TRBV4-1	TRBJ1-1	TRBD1	CASSQEPAGGTEAFF	TGCGCCAGCAGCCAAGAGCCGGCAGGGGGGACTGAAGCTTTCTTT
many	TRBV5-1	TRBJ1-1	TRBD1	CASSHGQGRDTEAFF	TGCGCCAGCAGCCACGGACAGGGTCGGGACACTGAAGCTTTCTTT
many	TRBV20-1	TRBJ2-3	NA	CSARDGTQYF	TGCAGTGCTAGAGATGGTACGCAGTATTTT
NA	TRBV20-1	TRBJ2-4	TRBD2	CSARGLAGLGIQYF	TGCAGTGCTAGGGGACTAGCGGGATTGGGCATTCAGTACTTC
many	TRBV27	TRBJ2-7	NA	CASSPGRGAIPFYEQYF	TGTGCCAGCAGTCCCGGCCGGGGGGCGATCCCGTTCTACGAGCAGTACTTC
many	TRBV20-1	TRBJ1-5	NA	CSARGGEGRNQPQHF	TGCAGTGCTAGAGGAGGGGAGGGCAGAAATCAGCCCCAGCATTTT
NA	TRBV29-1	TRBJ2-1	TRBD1	CSATPQGAFRNEQFF	TGCAGCGCAACCCCCCAGGGGGCGTTTCGAAATGAGCAGTTCTTC